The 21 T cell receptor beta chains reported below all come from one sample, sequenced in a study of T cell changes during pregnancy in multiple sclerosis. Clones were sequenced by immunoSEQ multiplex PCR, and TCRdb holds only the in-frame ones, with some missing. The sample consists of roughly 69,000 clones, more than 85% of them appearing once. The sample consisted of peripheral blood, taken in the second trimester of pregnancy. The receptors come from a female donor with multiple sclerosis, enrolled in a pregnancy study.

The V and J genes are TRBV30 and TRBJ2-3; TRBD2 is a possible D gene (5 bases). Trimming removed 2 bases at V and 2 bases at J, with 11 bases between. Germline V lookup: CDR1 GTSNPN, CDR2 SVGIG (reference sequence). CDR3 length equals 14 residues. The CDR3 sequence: CAWSRSSITDTQYF. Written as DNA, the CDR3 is TGTGCCTGGAGTAGGTCTAGCATCACAGATACGCAGTATTTT.

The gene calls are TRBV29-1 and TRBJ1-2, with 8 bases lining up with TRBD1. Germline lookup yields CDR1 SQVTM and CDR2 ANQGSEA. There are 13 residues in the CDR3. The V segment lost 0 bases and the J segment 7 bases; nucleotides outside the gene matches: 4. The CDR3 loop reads CSVEENRGAGYTF. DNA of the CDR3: TGCAGCGTTGAAGAAAACAGGGGGGCTGGCTACACCTTC.

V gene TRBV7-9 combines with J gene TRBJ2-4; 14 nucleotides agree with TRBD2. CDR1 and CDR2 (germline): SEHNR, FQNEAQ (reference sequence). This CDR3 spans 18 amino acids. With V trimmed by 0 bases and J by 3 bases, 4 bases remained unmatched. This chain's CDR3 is CASSLATSGRAGKNIQYF. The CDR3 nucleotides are TGTGCCAGCAGCTTAGCGACTAGCGGGAGGGCGGGCAAAAACATTCAGTACTTC.

This CDR3 is CASSYSTGAGGTEAFF. CDR3 sequence (DNA): TGTGCCAGCAGTTACTCGACCGGGGCGGGAGGCACTGAAGCTTTCTTT. J is TRBJ1-1 and V is TRBV6-5, with D possibly being TRBD1 (5 bases). This CDR3 is built from 16 residues. Germline CDR1 is MNHEY and CDR2 is SVGAGI. V was cut by 0 bases and J by 4 bases, with 15 bases left in between.

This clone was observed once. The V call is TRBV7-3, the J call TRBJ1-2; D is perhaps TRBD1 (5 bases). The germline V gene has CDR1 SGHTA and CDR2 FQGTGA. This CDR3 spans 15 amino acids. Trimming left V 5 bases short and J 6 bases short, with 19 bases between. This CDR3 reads CASSRVGGVENGYTF. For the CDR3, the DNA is TGTGCCAGCAGCCGGGTCGGGGGGGTTGAGAATGGCTACACCTTC.

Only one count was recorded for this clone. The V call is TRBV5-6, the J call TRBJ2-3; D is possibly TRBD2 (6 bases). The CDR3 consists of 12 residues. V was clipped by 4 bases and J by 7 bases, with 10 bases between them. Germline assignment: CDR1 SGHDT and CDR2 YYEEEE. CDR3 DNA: TGTGCCAGCAGCCTCGGGACTTATACGCAGTATTTT. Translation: CASSLGTYTQYF.

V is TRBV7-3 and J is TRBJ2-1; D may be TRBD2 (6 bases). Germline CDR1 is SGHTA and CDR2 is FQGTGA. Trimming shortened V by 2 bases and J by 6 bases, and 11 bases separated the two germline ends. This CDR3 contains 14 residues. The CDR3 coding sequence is TGTGCCAGCAGCTTACAAGCGGGTTTCAATGAGCAGTTCTTC. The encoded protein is CASSLQAGFNEQFF.

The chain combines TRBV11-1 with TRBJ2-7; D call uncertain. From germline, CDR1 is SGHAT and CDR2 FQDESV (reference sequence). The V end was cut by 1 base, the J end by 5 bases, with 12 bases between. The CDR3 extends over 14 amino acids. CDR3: CASSLVPAAHEQYF. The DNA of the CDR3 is TGTGCCAGCAGCTTAGTCCCTGCGGCCCACGAGCAGTACTTC.

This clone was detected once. The CDR3 protein is CASSQGSAYEQYF. For the CDR3, the DNA is TGTGCCAGCAGCCAAGGGTCGGCCTACGAGCAGTACTTC. The V gene is TRBV4-2, the J gene TRBJ2-7; no reliable D call. The germline CDR1 and CDR2 sequences are LGHNA and YNFKEQ. The CDR3 covers 13 residues. V lost 1 base and J 2 bases, leaving 6 bases between the germline ends.

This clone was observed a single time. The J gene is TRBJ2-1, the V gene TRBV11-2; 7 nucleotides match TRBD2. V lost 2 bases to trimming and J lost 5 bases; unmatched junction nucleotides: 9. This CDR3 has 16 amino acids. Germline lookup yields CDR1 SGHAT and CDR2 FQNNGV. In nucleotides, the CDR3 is TGTGCCAGCAGCTTACATTGGCTAGCGGTAGACAATGAGCAGTTCTTC. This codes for CASSLHWLAVDNEQFF.

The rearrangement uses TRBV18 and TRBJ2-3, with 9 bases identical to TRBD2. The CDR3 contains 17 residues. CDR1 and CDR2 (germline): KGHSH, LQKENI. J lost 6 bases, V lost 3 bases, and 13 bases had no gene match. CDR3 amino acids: CASSPTPLSGSRDTQYF. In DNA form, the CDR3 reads TGTGCCAGCTCACCCACCCCCCTTAGCGGGAGTCGCGATACGCAGTATTTT.

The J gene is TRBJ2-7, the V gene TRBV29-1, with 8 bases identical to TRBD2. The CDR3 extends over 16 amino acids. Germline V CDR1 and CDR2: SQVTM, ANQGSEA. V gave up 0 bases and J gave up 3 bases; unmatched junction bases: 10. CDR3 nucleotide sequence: TGCAGCGTTGAAGATCCCACTAGCGGCCTGATCTACGAGCAGTACTTC. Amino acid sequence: CSVEDPTSGLIYEQYF.

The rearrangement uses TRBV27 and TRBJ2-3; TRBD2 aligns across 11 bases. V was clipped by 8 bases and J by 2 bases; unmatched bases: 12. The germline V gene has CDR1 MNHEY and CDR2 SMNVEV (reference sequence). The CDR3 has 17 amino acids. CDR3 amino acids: CASGGAGTSGFTDTQYF. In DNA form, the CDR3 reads TGTGCCAGCGGGGGGGCAGGGACTAGCGGATTCACAGATACGCAGTATTTT.

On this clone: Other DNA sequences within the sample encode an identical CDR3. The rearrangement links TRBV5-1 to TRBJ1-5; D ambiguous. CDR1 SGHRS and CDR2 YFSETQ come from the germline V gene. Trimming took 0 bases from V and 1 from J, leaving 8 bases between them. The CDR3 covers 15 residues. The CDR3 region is CASSLGQNSNQPQHF. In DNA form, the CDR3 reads TGCGCCAGCAGCTTGGGGCAAAACAGCAATCAGCCCCAGCATTTT. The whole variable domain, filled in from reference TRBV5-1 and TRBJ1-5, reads KAGVTQTPRYLIKTRGQQVTLSCSPISGHRSVSWYQQTPGQGLQFLFEYFSETQRNKGNFPGRFSGRQFSNSRSEMNVSTLELGDSALYLCASSLGQNSNQPQHFGDGTRLSIL.

This CDR3 is CASTSGGSTEAFF. The CDR3 nucleotides are TGTGCCAGCACCTCAGGGGGCTCCACTGAAGCTTTCTTT. The rearrangement uses TRBV6-1 and TRBJ1-1, with 8 bases fitting TRBD1. The CDR3 has 13 amino acids. From germline, CDR1 is MNHNS and CDR2 SASEGT. The trim removed 7 bases at V and 4 bases at J, leaving 5 bases unmatched.

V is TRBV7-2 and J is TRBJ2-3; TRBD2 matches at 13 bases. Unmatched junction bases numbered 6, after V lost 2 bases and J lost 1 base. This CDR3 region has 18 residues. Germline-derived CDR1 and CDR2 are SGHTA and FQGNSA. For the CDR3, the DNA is TGTGCCAGCAGCTTACCCGACGGACTAGCGGGGGGCACAGATACGCAGTATTTT. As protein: CASSLPDGLAGGTDTQYF.

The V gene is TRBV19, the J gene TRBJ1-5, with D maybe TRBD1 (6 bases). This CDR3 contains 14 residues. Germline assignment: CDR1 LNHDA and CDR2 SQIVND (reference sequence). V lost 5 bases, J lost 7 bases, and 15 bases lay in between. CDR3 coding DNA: TGTGCCAGTAGTGACGGGGGGCCGTGGCAGCCCCAGCATTTT. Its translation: CASSDGGPWQPQHF.

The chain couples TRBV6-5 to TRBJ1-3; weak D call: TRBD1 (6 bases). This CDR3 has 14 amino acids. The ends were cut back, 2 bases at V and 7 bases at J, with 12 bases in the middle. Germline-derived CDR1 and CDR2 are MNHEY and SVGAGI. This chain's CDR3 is CASSYRAGANTIYF. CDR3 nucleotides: TGTGCCAGCAGTTACAGGGCAGGGGCCAACACCATATATTTT.

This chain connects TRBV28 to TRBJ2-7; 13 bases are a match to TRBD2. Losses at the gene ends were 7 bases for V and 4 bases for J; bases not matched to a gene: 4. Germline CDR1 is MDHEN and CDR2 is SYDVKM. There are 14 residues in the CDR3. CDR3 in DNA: TGTGCCAGCACCGGACTAGCGGGGGTGTACGAGCAGTACTTC. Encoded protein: CASTGLAGVYEQYF.

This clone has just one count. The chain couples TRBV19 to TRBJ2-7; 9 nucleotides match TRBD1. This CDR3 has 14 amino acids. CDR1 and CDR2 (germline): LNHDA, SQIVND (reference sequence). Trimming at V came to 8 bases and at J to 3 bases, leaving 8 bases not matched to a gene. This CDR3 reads CASSIGTGRYEQYF. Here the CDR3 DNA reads TGTGCCAGTTCTATAGGGACAGGGCGCTACGAGCAGTACTTC.

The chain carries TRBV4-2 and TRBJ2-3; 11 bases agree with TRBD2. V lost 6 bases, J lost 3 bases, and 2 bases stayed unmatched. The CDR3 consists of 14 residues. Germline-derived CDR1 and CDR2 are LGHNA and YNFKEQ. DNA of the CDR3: TGTGCCAGCAGGGCTAGCGGGAGGACAGATACGCAGTATTTT. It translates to CASRASGRTDTQYF.